This T cell receptor beta chain originates from a study of cytomegalovirus exposure and HLA in healthy donors. Both 60 Vbeta primers and 13 Jbeta primers went into the PCR. Produced via immunoSEQ multiplex PCR; TCRdb's table is partial and in-frame only. Its table lists 150,000 or so clones. The CDR3 loop spans 15 amino acids. V lost 5 bases, J lost 2 bases, and 15 bases lay in between. Per the germline V gene, CDR1 is SGHTA and CDR2 is FQGNSA. The clonotype originates from a woman in her forties or fifties in good health and CMV-seronegative. The sample was PBMCs. The chain employs TRBV7-2 and TRBJ2-5; D might be TRBD1 (7 bases). DNA of the CDR3: TGTGCCAGCAGCCCGGGGGACAGACGACAAGAGACCCAGTACTTC. This encodes CASSPGDRRQETQYF.